This entry lists 24 T cell receptor beta chains sequenced from one sample in a study of blood T cell repertoires in COVID-19. Method: immunoSEQ multiplex PCR; TCRdb's copy keeps in-frame clones and lacks some. The sample holds roughly 150,000 clones, under 90% seen once. The specimen sequenced was PBMCs or T cells enriched from blood (not recorded which). The source of these receptors is a woman aged 60-75 years who had recovered from COVID-19.

V usage is TRBV24-1 and J usage is TRBJ2-6, with D uncertain. Trimming shortened V by 9 bases and J by 1 base, and 6 bases separated the two germline ends. The CDR3 consists of 13 residues. Germline assignment: CDR1 KGHDR and CDR2 SFDVKD. Here the CDR3 DNA reads TGTGCCACCGGCCAGTCTGGGGCCAACGTCCTGACTTTC. As protein: CATGQSGANVLTF.

The CDR3 reads CASSNRGGKNIQYF. CDR3 in DNA: TGTGCCAGCAGTAACAGGGGCGGCAAAAACATTCAGTACTTC. This sequence joins TRBV7-2 and TRBJ2-4; 7 bases are shared with TRBD1. J was trimmed by 3 bases and V by 6 bases; bases with no gene match: 5. CDR3 size: 14 residues. Germline V gene data show CDR1 as SGHTA and CDR2 as FQGNSA.

The chain has TRBV7-9 and TRBJ1-3; 8 bases are a match to TRBD1. The V and J ends lost 5 bases and 4 bases, in that order; junction bases with no gene match: 4. Germline V gives CDR1 SEHNR, CDR2 FQNEAQ (reference sequence). The length of the CDR3 is 14 residues. The CDR3, as DNA: TGTGCCAGCAGCGCCCGGACAGGGGGAAACACCATATATTTT. Translating gives CASSARTGGNTIYF. The full variable domain, its missing parts supplied by reference TRBV7-9 and TRBJ1-3, is DTGVSQNPRHKITKRGQNVTFRCDPISEHNRLYWYRQTLGQGPEFLTYFQNEAQLEKSRLLSDRFSAERPKGSFSTLEIQRTEQGDSAMYLCASSARTGGNTIYFGEGSWLTVV.

The rearrangement links TRBV11-2 to TRBJ2-1, with 8 bases identical to TRBD2. The CDR3 is 15 residues long. The V segment lost 2 bases and the J segment 7 bases; nucleotides outside the gene matches: 7. Germline V gene sequence: CDR1 SGHAT, CDR2 FQNNGV. CDR3 nucleotides: TGTGCCAGCAGCTTACTGCGGGGGGCAGGGAATGAGCAGTTCTTC. Protein sequence: CASSLLRGAGNEQFF. The full variable domain, completed using reference TRBV11-2 and TRBJ2-1, is EAGVAQSPRYKIIEKRQSVAFWCNPISGHATLYWYQQILGQGPKLLIQFQNNGVVDDSQLPKDRFSAERLKGVDSTLKIQPAKLEDSAVYLCASSLLRGAGNEQFFGPGTRLTVL.

The rearrangement joins TRBV30 to TRBJ1-3; D may be TRBD1 (6 bases). Trimming took 0 bases from V and 3 from J, leaving 9 bases between them. The CDR3 loop spans 14 amino acids. Looked up from germline, CDR1 is GTSNPN and CDR2 is SVGIG (reference sequence). The CDR3 protein is CAWSVTGSGNTIYF. CDR3 bases: TGTGCCTGGAGTGTTACAGGGAGTGGAAACACCATATATTTT.

The chain couples TRBV5-1 to TRBJ1-3; D is uncertain. The CDR3 contains 16 residues. V lost 0 bases to trimming and J lost 0 bases, with 10 bases between them. CDR1 is SGHRS, CDR2 YFSETQ, per germline. The CDR3 spells CASSLDPRFSGNTIYF. The CDR3 nucleotides read TGCGCCAGCAGCTTGGATCCGCGGTTCTCTGGAAACACCATATATTTT.

The chain uses TRBV19 and TRBJ2-6; the D is unclear. The V and J ends lost 5 bases and 0 bases respectively, with 8 bases between them. The CDR3 has 15 residues. CDR1 is LNHDA and CDR2 is SQIVND in the germline V gene (reference sequence). The CDR3 coding sequence is TGTGCCAGTAGTTCCTCAGGCTCTGGGGCCAACGTCCTGACTTTC. This gives the protein CASSSSGSGANVLTF.

J is TRBJ2-7 and V is TRBV5-1; weak D call: TRBD1 (5 bases). The CDR3 has 15 amino acids. Germline V CDR1 and CDR2: SGHRS, YFSETQ. The germline V and J ends were trimmed by 2 bases and 2 bases, with 14 bases remaining between them. CDR3 protein: CASSFDSFSPYEQYF. For the CDR3, the DNA is TGCGCCAGCAGCTTCGACAGCTTTAGCCCCTACGAGCAGTACTTC.

This clone has only one observation. The J gene is TRBJ2-7, the V gene TRBV5-4; D possibly corresponds to TRBD1 (6 bases). V was trimmed by 4 bases and J by 6 bases, leaving 14 bases between them. From germline, CDR1 is SGHNT and CDR2 YYREEE (reference sequence). The CDR3 loop spans 13 amino acids. In nucleotides, the CDR3 is TGTGCCAGCAGCGTCGACAGGTCTGCCGAGCAGTACTTC. Protein sequence: CASSVDRSAEQYF.

The chain couples TRBV10-1 to TRBJ2-2; TRBD2 aligns across 7 bases. The CDR3 extends over 16 amino acids. The V segment lost 3 bases and the J segment 4 bases; nucleotides outside the gene matches: 8. CDR1 and CDR2 from the germline V gene are WNHNN and SYGVQD (reference sequence). Written as DNA, the CDR3 is TGCGCCAGCAGTGATGGGGGGGAATGGGGCACCGGGGAGCTGTTTTTT. Its protein product is CASSDGGEWGTGELFF.

The V and J genes are TRBV3-1 (or the pseudogene TRBV3-2) and TRBJ2-7, with D possibly being TRBD2 (6 bases). The germline CDR1 and CDR2 sequences are LGHDT and YNNKEL (reference sequence). Trimming pared 4 bases from V and 3 bases from J, leaving 16 bases between. CDR3 length: 15 residues. The CDR3 DNA is TGTGCCAGCAGCCTACCGACTAGTGGCCTCTACGAGCAGTACTTC. Its protein is CASSLPTSGLYEQYF.

This chain links TRBV10-3 with TRBJ2-3, with 12 bases fitting TRBD2. Germline trimming cut 5 bases from V and 0 bases from J; bases unmatched to any gene: 3. CDR1 and CDR2 from the germline V gene are ENHRY and SYGVKD. This CDR3 spans 16 amino acids. CDR3 DNA sequence: TGTGCCATCAGTAATGGACTAGCGGGGAGCACAGATACGCAGTATTTT. It yields the protein CAISNGLAGSTDTQYF.

This clone was detected once. This rearrangement joins TRBV7-2 to TRBJ2-7; weak D call: TRBD1 (5 bases). The CDR3 consists of 13 residues. Deletions cut 2 bases from V and 6 bases from J, with 11 bases between. Germline V gene sequence: CDR1 SGHTA, CDR2 FQGNSA. The CDR3 nucleotides read TGTGCCAGCAGCTTATACCGCCAGGGCGAGCAGTACTTC. This translates into CASSLYRQGEQYF.

The V call is TRBV7-8, the J call TRBJ2-6; 7 bases are shared with TRBD1. Trimming removed 3 bases from V and 4 bases from J; junction bases left unmatched: 9. Germline CDR1 and CDR2: SGHVS and FQNEAQ. There are 17 residues in the CDR3. The CDR3 DNA reads TGTGCCAGCAGCTTGACAGGGACGCGTTCCGGGGCCAACGTCCTGACTTTC. Its protein product is CASSLTGTRSGANVLTF.

The rearrangement joins TRBV6-5 to TRBJ1-1, with TRBD1 as a possible D gene (5 bases). V was trimmed by 11 bases and J by 1 base, leaving 14 bases between them. Germline CDR1 reads MNHEY; CDR2 reads SVGAGI. The CDR3 runs to 13 residues. The CDR3 region has the DNA TGTGCCGTAAGGGGCGGCAAGAACACTGAAGCTTTCTTT. This translates into CAVRGGKNTEAFF.

The chain has TRBV30 and TRBJ2-3, with a tentative D call TRBD2 (5 bases). The CDR3 length is 14 residues. Trimming removed 6 bases from V and 2 bases from J, with 15 bases in between. CDR1 is GTSNPN and CDR2 is SVGIG in the germline V gene (reference sequence). Here the CDR3 DNA reads TGTGCCTGTCGGAGGCCAACCGACACAGATACGCAGTATTTT. This sequence encodes CACRRPTDTDTQYF. Supplemented by reference TRBV30 and TRBJ2-3, the full variable domain reads SQTIHQWPATLVQPVGSPLSLECTVEGTSNPNLYWYRQAAGRGLQLLFYSVGIGQISSEVPQNLSASRPQDRQFILSSKKLLLSDSGFYLCACRRPTDTDTQYFGPGTRLTVL.

This chain connects TRBV19 to TRBJ2-3, with a tentative D call TRBD1 (5 bases). The CDR3 contains 16 residues. Germline lookup yields CDR1 LNHDA and CDR2 SQIVND (reference sequence). V was clipped by 2 bases and J by 2 bases, with 14 bases between them. The CDR3 protein is CASSISTGAITDTQYF. The CDR3 DNA reads as TGTGCCAGTAGTATAAGTACAGGAGCTATCACAGATACGCAGTATTTT.

The V call is TRBV5-6, the J call TRBJ1-1, with D possibly TRBD1 on 6 matching bases. The CDR3 runs 16 residues. Germline CDR1 and CDR2: SGHDT and YYEEEE. V was cut by 4 bases and J by 4 bases, with 20 bases left in between. The chain's CDR3 is CASSVLGASMSTEAFF. CDR3 sequence (DNA): TGTGCCAGCAGCGTCCTGGGGGCGTCCATGAGCACTGAAGCTTTCTTT.

The genes are TRBV9 and TRBJ1-3, with D perhaps matching TRBD1 (5 bases). CDR3 length equals 15 residues. In germline, CDR1 is SGDLS, CDR2 YYNGEE. Trimming left V 0 bases short and J 0 bases short, with 7 bases between. Written as DNA, the CDR3 is TGTGCCAGCAGCGTAGGCGGGGCCTCTGGAAACACCATATATTTT. Translated, it gives CASSVGGASGNTIYF.

V gene TRBV5-1 combines with J gene TRBJ2-3; 10 bases are a match to TRBD2. This CDR3 has 15 amino acids. J lost 5 bases, V lost 6 bases, and 9 bases had no gene match. Germline V lookup: CDR1 SGHRS, CDR2 YFSETQ. CDR3 amino acids: CASTPRTSGGDTQYF. The CDR3 DNA is TGCGCCAGCACCCCTCGGACTAGCGGCGGAGATACGCAGTATTTT.

The chain combines TRBV2 with TRBJ2-3; 11 bases are shared with TRBD2. This CDR3 has 18 residues. Germline assignment: CDR1 SNHLY and CDR2 FYNNEI. The V segment lost 2 bases and the J segment 0 bases; nucleotides outside the gene matches: 7. CDR3 DNA: TGTGCCAGCAGTGAACGGGCTAGCGGGGGGCTCAGCACAGATACGCAGTATTTT. It yields the protein CASSERASGGLSTDTQYF.

This clone is a singleton in its sample. The gene calls are TRBV18 and TRBJ2-3; 14 nucleotides agree with TRBD2. CDR1 and CDR2 from the germline V gene are KGHSH and LQKENI. The CDR3 loop spans 17 amino acids. Trimming at V came to 2 bases and at J to 4 bases, leaving 5 bases not matched to a gene. In nucleotides, the CDR3 is TGTGCCAGCTCACCAGAGGGACTAGCGGGGGTCTCAGATACGCAGTATTTT. Protein product: CASSPEGLAGVSDTQYF.

J is TRBJ1-1 and V is TRBV6-5; 8 nucleotides line up with TRBD1. Per germline, CDR1 MNHEY and CDR2 SVGAGI. Trimming cost V 4 bases and J 3 bases; bases outside gene matches: 10. The CDR3 contains 16 residues. The CDR3: CASSLLVTGADTEAFF. In DNA, the CDR3 is TGTGCCAGCAGTTTACTAGTGACAGGGGCGGACACTGAAGCTTTCTTT.

The V call is TRBV5-1, the J call TRBJ1-4, with D perhaps TRBD1 (6 bases). The V gene's germline CDR1 is SGHRS and CDR2 YFSETQ. V dropped 0 bases and J dropped 6 bases, with 9 bases sitting between them. The CDR3 runs 14 residues. DNA for the CDR3: TGCGCCAGCAGCTTGGCAGGGGACGATGAAAAACTGTTTTTT. Translating gives CASSLAGDDEKLFF.